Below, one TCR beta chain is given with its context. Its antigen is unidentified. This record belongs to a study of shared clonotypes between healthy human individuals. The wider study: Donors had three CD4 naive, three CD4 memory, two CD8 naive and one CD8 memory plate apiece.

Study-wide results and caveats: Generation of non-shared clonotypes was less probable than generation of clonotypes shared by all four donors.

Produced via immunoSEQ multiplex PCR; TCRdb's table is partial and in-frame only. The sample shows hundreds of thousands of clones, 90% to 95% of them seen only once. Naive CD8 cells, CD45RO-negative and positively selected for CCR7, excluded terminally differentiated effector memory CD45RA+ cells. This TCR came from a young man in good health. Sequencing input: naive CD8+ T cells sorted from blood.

CDR3 sequence: CAISSLEGSLSRSGANVLTF. The CDR3 DNA sequence: TGTGCCATCAGTTCACTCGAAGGGTCCCTCTCTCGCTCTGGGGCCAACGTCCTGACTTTC. This rearrangement joins TRBV10-3 to TRBJ2-6; D remains ambiguous. V was shortened by 5 bases and J by 0 bases, with 23 bases between the two germline ends. This CDR3 spans 20 amino acids. Germline V lookup: CDR1 ENHRY, CDR2 SYGVKD.